The 20 T cell receptor beta chains reported below all come from one sample, sequenced in a study of identifying expanded T cells in peripheral blood. Sequenced by immunoSEQ multiplex PCR; TCRdb stores in-frame clones only, minus some. The sample lists approximately 110,000 clones; about 88% were seen once. Specimen: blood. All receptors derive from a person aged 18 to 75 in good health.

The V and J genes are TRBV7-9 and TRBJ1-2, with a possible D match to TRBD1 (6 bases). The CDR3 contains 17 residues. V lost 1 base to trimming and J lost 6 bases, with 21 bases between them. Germline lookup yields CDR1 SEHNR and CDR2 FQNEAQ (reference sequence). CDR3 in amino acids: CASSLDGGALGADGYTF. The CDR3 DNA follows: TGTGCCAGCAGCTTAGATGGTGGGGCCTTGGGGGCCGATGGCTACACCTTC.

The rearrangement links TRBV29-1 to TRBJ1-2; tentatively, D is TRBD1 (6 bases). Germline V gene sequence: CDR1 SQVTM, CDR2 ANQGSEA. The CDR3 contains 12 residues. Trimming stripped 7 bases from V and 8 bases from J, with 17 bases between. DNA for the CDR3: TGCAGCGCCTCACAGGGCGGGAGAGGCTACACCTTC. Translating gives CSASQGGRGYTF.

The chain couples TRBV12-1 to TRBJ2-3; whether TRBD1, the table's D call, matches the DNA was not checked. TRBV12-1 is a listed pseudogene. This CDR3 comprises 15 residues. The CDR3 DNA follows: TGTGCCACCCCGCCGGAGCTAGGGGGCACAGATACGCAGTATTTT. Translation: CATPPELGGTDTQYF.

This clone was recorded only once. The chain links TRBV19 to TRBJ1-5; unclear D gene. V shed 2 bases and J shed 5 bases, with 16 bases lying between them. This CDR3 is 16 amino acids long. Germline CDR1 and CDR2: LNHDA and SQIVND (reference sequence). In DNA form, the CDR3 reads TGTGCCAGTAGTATAATGGGTAGGGAAGAGTATCAGCCCCAGCATTTT. It specifies CASSIMGREEYQPQHF.

This clone has only one observation. The chain is built from TRBV7-2 and TRBJ1-1; D remains ambiguous. CDR1 and CDR2 (germline): SGHTA, FQGNSA. V lost 5 bases and J 5 bases, leaving 12 bases between the germline ends. The CDR3 totals 13 residues. The CDR3 DNA reads TGTGCCAGCAGCCCCTACCTGAGAACTGAAGCTTTCTTT. Translating it yields CASSPYLRTEAFF.

The gene calls are TRBV7-7 and TRBJ2-2; a weak D match, TRBD1 (6 bases). In germline, CDR1 is SSHAT, CDR2 FNYEAQ (reference sequence). V was cut by 3 bases and J by 4 bases, with 6 bases left in between. The CDR3 has 13 amino acids. The CDR3 loop reads CASSLTGTGELFF. In DNA, the CDR3 is TGTGCCAGCAGCTTGACAGGCACCGGGGAGCTGTTTTTT.

J is TRBJ1-2 and V is TRBV14; D gene unclear. Per the germline V gene, CDR1 is SGHDN and CDR2 is FVKESK. CDR3 length: 16 amino acids. V was cut by 1 base and J by 2 bases, with 14 bases left in between. The CDR3 here is CASSQVGGRENYGYTF. In DNA, the CDR3 is TGTGCCAGCAGCCAAGTGGGAGGACGGGAAAACTATGGCTACACCTTC.

The J gene is TRBJ1-3, the V gene TRBV2, with D uncertain. The ends were cut back, 3 bases at V and 9 bases at J, with 15 bases in the middle. The V gene's germline CDR1 is SNHLY and CDR2 FYNNEI. The CDR3 sequence is 14 residues long. The CDR3 region is CASSDGGSGSTIYF. In DNA form, the CDR3 reads TGTGCCAGCAGTGATGGCGGATCTGGGAGCACCATATATTTT.

The chain has TRBV13 and TRBJ2-2; 9 bases fit TRBD1. Trimming cost V 8 bases and J 1 base; bases outside gene matches: 5. The CDR3 loop spans 15 amino acids. Germline V gives CDR1 PRHDT, CDR2 FYEKMQ (reference sequence). The CDR3 DNA is TGTGCCAGCGCGGACAGGGGCCAGAACACCGGGGAGCTGTTTTTT. Amino acids: CASADRGQNTGELFF. Combining the CDR3 with reference TRBV13 and TRBJ2-2 gives the whole variable domain AAGVIQSPRHLIKEKRETATLKCYPIPRHDTVYWYQQGPGQDPQFLISFYEKMQSDKGSIPDRFSAQQFSDYHSELNMSSLELGDSALYFCASADRGQNTGELFFGEGSRLTVL.

The J gene is TRBJ1-1, the V gene TRBV6-1, with a weak D call TRBD1 (5 bases). V lost 5 bases and J 0 bases, leaving 10 bases between the germline ends. Germline loops: CDR1 MNHNS, CDR2 SASEGT. The length of the CDR3 is 14 residues. The CDR3 DNA follows: TGTGCCAGCAGTCGATCAGGGATGAACACTGAAGCTTTCTTT. This codes for CASSRSGMNTEAFF.

V usage is TRBV7-3 and J usage is TRBJ2-1; possibly TRBD1 for D (6 bases). CDR3 length equals 16 residues. The V end was cut by 4 bases, the J end by 4 bases, with 17 bases between. The germline V gene encodes CDR1 SGHTA and CDR2 FQGTGA. CDR3 sequence reads: CASSSDGRGSYNEQFF. The CDR3 DNA follows: TGTGCCAGCAGCTCCGATGGTAGGGGGTCGTACAATGAGCAGTTCTTC.

The chain is built from TRBV27 and TRBJ2-7; D not certain. Trimming shortened V by 0 bases and J by 5 bases, and 11 bases separated the two germline ends. The CDR3 spans 14 residues. Per the germline V gene, CDR1 is MNHEY and CDR2 is SMNVEV (reference sequence). The CDR3 loop reads CASSLSFMRHEQYF. The CDR3 DNA follows: TGTGCCAGCAGTTTATCCTTTATGCGCCACGAGCAGTACTTC.

The chain couples TRBV5-1 to TRBJ1-4; 10 bases are a match to TRBD1. V was clipped by 0 bases and J by 6 bases; unmatched bases: 2. The CDR3 loop spans 15 amino acids. Germline CDR1 SGHRS, CDR2 YFSETQ. CDR3 nucleotide sequence: TGCGCCAGCAGCTTGGCCGGGACAGGGGATGAAAAACTGTTTTTT. This codes for CASSLAGTGDEKLFF.

This chain uses TRBV5-1 with TRBJ1-2; maybe TRBD1 (6 bases). Germline V lookup: CDR1 SGHRS, CDR2 YFSETQ. The CDR3 contains 18 residues. Trimming left V 0 bases short and J 5 bases short, with 23 bases between. The CDR3 DNA sequence: TGCGCCAGCAGCTTGGGGGGTACTGACAGGACCGGGTCATATGGCTACACCTTC. Protein product: CASSLGGTDRTGSYGYTF. The variable domain in full, with the rest retrieved from reference TRBV5-1 and TRBJ1-2, is KAGVTQTPRYLIKTRGQQVTLSCSPISGHRSVSWYQQTPGQGLQFLFEYFSETQRNKGNFPGRFSGRQFSNSRSEMNVSTLELGDSALYLCASSLGGTDRTGSYGYTFGSGTRLTVV.

The rearrangement uses TRBV9 and TRBJ1-2; D might be TRBD1 (5 bases). Germline V gene data show CDR1 as SGDLS and CDR2 as YYNGEE. The CDR3 has 14 amino acids. V shed 0 bases and J shed 5 bases, with 11 bases lying between them. The CDR3 sequence is CASSVGTIGYGYTF. DNA of the CDR3: TGTGCCAGCAGCGTAGGGACAATCGGGTATGGCTACACCTTC.

V is TRBV5-5 and J is TRBJ2-5, with 7 bases matching TRBD1. This CDR3 contains 15 residues. Trimming took 5 bases from V and 3 from J; bases not matched to a gene: 10. The germline CDR1 and CDR2 sequences are SGHKS and YYEKEE (reference sequence). CDR3 loop: CASSYFGQVEETQYF. CDR3 nucleotides: TGTGCCAGCAGTTACTTTGGACAGGTCGAAGAGACCCAGTACTTC.

The chain combines TRBV5-1 with TRBJ2-2; D tentatively reads TRBD1 or TRBD2 (6 bases each). Germline loops: CDR1 SGHRS, CDR2 YFSETQ. The CDR3 consists of 16 residues. Trimming left V 0 bases short and J 4 bases short, with 13 bases between. The CDR3 here is CASSLAIGGSTGELFF. The CDR3 DNA follows: TGCGCCAGCAGCTTGGCCATCGGGGGCAGCACCGGGGAGCTGTTTTTT.

The J gene is TRBJ1-3, the V gene TRBV28; D call uncertain. Germline assignment: CDR1 MDHEN and CDR2 SYDVKM. The CDR3 contains 14 residues. Trimming removed 7 bases from V and 0 bases from J, with 10 bases in between. CDR3 loop: CASIPDNSGNTIYF. CDR3 coding DNA: TGTGCCAGCATTCCAGATAACTCTGGAAACACCATATATTTT. The full variable domain, completed using reference TRBV28 and TRBJ1-3, is DVKVTQSSRYLVKRTGEKVFLECVQDMDHENMFWYRQDPGLGLRLIYFSYDVKMKEKGDIPEGYSVSREKKERFSLILESASTNQTSMYLCASIPDNSGNTIYFGEGSWLTVV.

This clone turned up a few times. This sequence joins TRBV11-3 and TRBJ2-1; weak D call: TRBD2 (6 bases). The V gene's germline CDR1 is SGHNT and CDR2 YENEEA. This CDR3 is 15 amino acids long. With 3 bases removed from V and 1 base from J, the gap between germline ends came to 10 bases. DNA of the CDR3: TGTGCCAGCAGCTTGTTTAGCGGATCCTACAATGAGCAGTTCTTC. Protein sequence: CASSLFSGSYNEQFF.

The rearrangement uses TRBV19 and TRBJ2-1; a possible D gene is TRBD1 (7 bases). The CDR3 covers 13 residues. V lost 6 bases to trimming and J lost 4 bases, with 10 bases between them. Germline lookup yields CDR1 LNHDA and CDR2 SQIVND (reference sequence). Here the CDR3 reads CASREGAYNEQFF. The DNA of the CDR3 is TGTGCCAGTAGGGAGGGGGCTTACAATGAGCAGTTCTTC.